A selection of T cell receptor beta chains follows, all from one sample in a study of blood T cell repertoires in COVID-19. TCRdb's table, derived via immunoSEQ multiplex PCR, lists solely in-frame clones and lacks some. The sample contains some 200,000 clones, 70% to 90% of which appear only once. The sequencing input was peripheral blood. The source of these receptors is a woman aged 55-69 years with COVID-19, enrolled during active disease. Each CDR3 is given with its conserved first and last residue. D genes are given only for firm matches. Clone sizes are given selectively: once, few, many, or a class where the clone is expanded.

d_call,v_call,j_call,clone_size,cdr3_aa,cdr3_nt
NA,TRBV6-5,TRBJ1-5,NA,CASSSRYSNQPQHF,TGTGCCAGCAGTTCACGGTATAGCAATCAGCCCCAGCATTTT
TRBD1,TRBV18,TRBJ1-5,NA,CASSGTGAFSNQPQHF,TGTGCCAGCTCCGGGACAGGGGCATTTAGCAATCAGCCCCAGCATTTT
TRBD2,TRBV7-3,TRBJ2-7,NA,CASSPSGRNYEQYF,TGTGCCAGCAGTCCCAGCGGGAGAAACTACGAGCAGTACTTC
NA,TRBV2,TRBJ1-4,NA,CASSYTGVLNEKLFF,TGTGCCAGCAGCTATACCGGGGTACTTAATGAAAAACTGTTTTTT
TRBD2,TRBV7-2,TRBJ2-2,NA,CASSFRLAGITGELFF,TGTGCCAGCAGCTTTAGACTAGCGGGAATCACCGGGGAGCTGTTTTTT
NA,TRBV12-2,TRBJ2-1,NA,CASRLVSLSLYNEQFF,TGTGCAAGTCGCTTAGTCTCGCTTAGCCTCTACAATGAGCAGTTCTTC
NA,TRBV19,TRBJ1-2,NA,CASSIGRGYTF,TGTGCCAGTAGTATAGGGCGGGGCTACACCTTC
NA,TRBV6-5,TRBJ1-6,NA,CASRSSYNSPLHF,TGTGCCAGCCGGAGCTCCTATAATTCACCCCTCCACTTT
NA,TRBV15,TRBJ1-5,once,CATSRPNRASNQPQHF,TGTGCCACCAGCAGACCAAACAGGGCTAGCAATCAGCCCCAGCATTTT
NA,TRBV6-2/TRBV6-3,TRBJ2-7,NA,CASSRPGSTYEQYF,TGTGCCAGCAGCCGCCCAGGATCCACCTACGAGCAGTACTTC
NA,TRBV29-1,TRBJ2-5,NA,CSVGPGVEETQYF,TGCAGCGTTGGCCCCGGGGTAGAGGAGACCCAGTACTTC
NA,TRBV19,TRBJ1-2,few,CALQESYGYTF,TGTGCCCTGCAGGAAAGCTATGGCTACACCTTC
NA,TRBV6-2/TRBV6-3,TRBJ1-5,NA,CASSYGGNNQPQHF,TGTGCCAGCAGTTACGGGGGGAACAATCAGCCCCAGCATTTT
NA,TRBV18,TRBJ2-5,NA,CASSPLGTQETQYF,TGTGCCAGCTCACCTCTGGGCACACAAGAGACCCAGTACTTC
NA,TRBV12-3/TRBV12-4,TRBJ1-1,few,CASSFLQKGGAFF,TGTGCCAGCAGTTTTCTCCAGAAAGGGGGAGCTTTCTTT
NA,TRBV4-2,TRBJ2-1,NA,CASSQDPMGAHRAEQFF,TGTGCCAGCAGCCAAGATCCCATGGGGGCCCACCGGGCTGAGCAGTTCTTC
TRBD2,TRBV7-3,TRBJ2-3,NA,CASSLGLAGGDTQYF,TGTGCCAGCAGCCTGGGACTAGCGGGAGGAGATACGCAGTATTTT
TRBD2,TRBV6-5,TRBJ2-3,NA,CAIRLAGNADTQYF,TGTGCCATACGACTAGCGGGAAACGCAGATACGCAGTATTTT
NA,TRBV27,TRBJ2-7,NA,CASSLRGFSYEQYF,TGTGCCAGCAGTTTAAGGGGTTTCTCCTACGAGCAGTACTTC
NA,TRBV2,TRBJ2-3,NA,CASRPDLSTSTDTQYF,TGTGCCAGCAGGCCGGACTTATCGACTAGCACAGATACGCAGTATTTT
TRBD2,TRBV7-2,TRBJ2-3,NA,CASSLEGLAAQYF,TGTGCCAGCAGCTTAGAGGGACTAGCGGCGCAGTATTTT
NA,TRBV7-9,TRBJ2-3,NA,CASSLDTGWGTDTQYF,TGTGCCAGCAGCTTAGACACAGGGTGGGGCACAGATACGCAGTATTTT
NA,TRBV7-9,TRBJ1-3,NA,CASSLPSGVSSGNTIYF,TGTGCCAGCAGCTTACCGTCCGGGGTCTCGTCTGGAAACACCATATATTTT
NA,TRBV7-2,TRBJ2-5,NA,CASSLKGEQETQYF,TGTGCCAGCAGCTTAAAGGGAGAGCAAGAGACCCAGTACTTC
TRBD2,TRBV19,TRBJ2-2,once,CASSPLAGGWTGELFF,TGTGCCAGTAGTCCCCTAGCGGGAGGATGGACCGGGGAGCTGTTTTTT
TRBD1,TRBV30,TRBJ1-6,NA,CAWSSRDRGDSPLHF,TGTGCCTGGAGTAGTCGGGACAGGGGCGATTCACCCCTCCACTTT
TRBD2,TRBV2,TRBJ2-5,NA,CASSDLAGVKETQYF,TGTGCCAGCAGTGACCTAGCGGGTGTTAAAGAGACCCAGTACTTC
NA,TRBV6-6,TRBJ2-7,once,CASSYSAGSYEQYF,TGTGCCAGCAGTTACTCGGCAGGGTCCTACGAGCAGTACTTC
TRBD1,TRBV5-1,TRBJ2-1,once,CASSPGDRDDNEQFF,TGCGCCAGCAGCCCGGGGGACAGGGACGACAATGAGCAGTTCTTC
NA,TRBV4-1,TRBJ2-1,NA,CASSITSNEQFF,TGCGCCAGCAGCATCACTAGCAATGAGCAGTTCTTC
TRBD1,TRBV7-2,TRBJ1-3,NA,CASSFGQGIAGNTIYF,TGTGCCAGCAGCTTTGGACAGGGGATCGCTGGAAACACCATATATTTT
TRBD2,TRBV5-1,TRBJ2-1,NA,CASSLVAGRSYNEQFF,TGCGCCAGCAGCTTGGTAGCGGGGCGCTCCTACAATGAGCAGTTCTTC
NA,TRBV6-5,TRBJ2-5,NA,CATLWAGGETQYF,TGTGCCACCCTATGGGCAGGAGGAGAGACCCAGTACTTC
TRBD1,TRBV5-4,TRBJ1-3,once,CASSSWTGKGNTIYF,TGTGCCAGCAGCTCTTGGACAGGCAAAGGAAACACCATATATTTT
TRBD2,TRBV7-6,TRBJ2-7,NA,CASSLATSGRIEQYF,TGTGCCAGCAGCTTAGCGACTAGCGGGAGAATCGAGCAGTACTTC
NA,TRBV4-3,TRBJ2-5,NA,CASSQDRRSAETQYF,TGCGCCAGCAGCCAAGATAGGAGAAGCGCAGAGACCCAGTACTTC
NA,TRBV29-1,TRBJ2-2,NA,CSVEVGGKAVNTGELFF,TGCAGCGTTGAAGTGGGGGGAAAAGCGGTAAACACCGGGGAGCTGTTTTTT
NA,TRBV30,TRBJ1-2,NA,CACRRRYGYTF,TGTGCCTGCCGAAGGAGATATGGCTACACCTTC
TRBD2,TRBV5-6,TRBJ2-7,NA,CASSRRLSGRGYEQYF,TGTGCCAGCAGCCGTCGTCTTAGCGGGAGGGGATACGAGCAGTACTTC
NA,TRBV7-2,TRBJ1-1,NA,CASSSIGQPGTEAFF,TGTGCCAGCAGCTCCATTGGACAGCCGGGGACTGAAGCTTTCTTT
NA,TRBV30,TRBJ1-1,NA,CAWSVGGTEAFF,TGTGCCTGGAGTGTTGGCGGAACTGAAGCTTTCTTT
NA,TRBV19,TRBJ1-2,NA,CASSIGTGTSYGYTF,TGTGCCAGTAGTATAGGAACCGGGACAAGCTATGGCTACACCTTC
TRBD1,TRBV18,TRBJ1-6,NA,CASSPGQGQTPLHF,TGTGCCAGCTCACCAGGACAGGGGCAGACACCCCTCCACTTT
TRBD2,TRBV6-2/TRBV6-3,TRBJ2-5,NA,CASSYLGLAGGETQYF,TGTGCCAGCAGTTACTTGGGACTAGCGGGAGGAGAGACCCAGTACTTC
NA,TRBV2,TRBJ1-1,NA,CASNFELNTEAFF,TGTGCCAGCAACTTTGAATTGAACACTGAAGCTTTCTTT
TRBD1,TRBV7-9,TRBJ2-7,NA,CASSSRTGGPYEQYF,TGTGCCAGCAGCTCTCGGACAGGGGGGCCCTACGAGCAGTACTTC
NA,TRBV21-1,TRBJ2-7,NA,CASTDTGCIMYEQYF,TGTGCCAGCACCGATACAGGGTGCATTATGTACGAGCAGTACTTC
TRBD1,TRBV5-1,TRBJ1-3,NA,CASSLEIQGALSGNTIYF,TGCGCCAGCAGCTTGGAGATTCAGGGGGCCCTCTCTGGAAACACCATATATTTT
TRBD2,TRBV18,TRBJ2-7,few,CASSQGLAGVEQYF,TGTGCCAGCTCCCAAGGACTAGCGGGAGTCGAGCAGTACTTC
TRBD1,TRBV11-2,TRBJ2-5,NA,CASSLREDRTRETQYF,TGTGCCAGCAGCTTACGAGAGGACAGGACGCGTGAGACCCAGTACTTC
NA,TRBV9,TRBJ1-1,NA,CASSALTGLGAWGTEAFF,TGTGCCAGCAGCGCCCTGACAGGCCTGGGGGCTTGGGGCACTGAAGCTTTCTTT
NA,TRBV10-1,TRBJ1-3,NA,CASSEGGVNSGNTIYF,TGCGCCAGCAGTGAAGGAGGGGTGAATTCTGGAAACACCATATATTTT
TRBD2,TRBV4-1,TRBJ2-5,NA,CASSHLGTSGPQETQYF,TGCGCCAGCAGCCACCTAGGGACTAGCGGGCCTCAAGAGACCCAGTACTTC
TRBD2,TRBV19,TRBJ2-2,NA,CASTKSGRSTGELFF,TGTGCCAGTACCAAAAGCGGGAGAAGCACCGGGGAGCTGTTTTTT